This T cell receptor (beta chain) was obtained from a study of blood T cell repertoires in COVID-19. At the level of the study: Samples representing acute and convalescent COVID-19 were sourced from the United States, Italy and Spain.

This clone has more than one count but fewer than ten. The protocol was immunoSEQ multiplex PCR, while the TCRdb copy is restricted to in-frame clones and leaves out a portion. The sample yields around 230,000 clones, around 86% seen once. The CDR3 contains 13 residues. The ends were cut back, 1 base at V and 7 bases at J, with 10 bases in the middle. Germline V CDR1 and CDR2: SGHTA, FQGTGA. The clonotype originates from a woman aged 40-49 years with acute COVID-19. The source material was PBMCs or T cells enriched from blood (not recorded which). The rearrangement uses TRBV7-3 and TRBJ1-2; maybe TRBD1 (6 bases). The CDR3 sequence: CASSLKAGVGYTF. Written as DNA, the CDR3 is TGTGCCAGCAGCTTAAAGGCAGGGGTTGGCTACACCTTC.